This T cell receptor beta chain was profiled in a study of breast tumors, draining lymph nodes, adjacent tissues. Overall study results and limits: Tumor repertoires ranked between lymph nodes and nontumor tissue in diversity, with V and J gene preferences. Tumor T cell lymph node origin was a supported hypothesis, not proven. The data were judged consistent with most tumor T cells coming from lymph node and expanding in tumor.

From the multiplex PCR reads, TCRdb called clonotypes with MiXCR, one entry per CDR3 protein. The data hold more than 250,000 distinct CDR3 sequences, with about 30% observed a single time. A word on this clonotype: The antigen is not known. A much more abundant neighbour one base away suggests this may be a read error.

The lymph nodes were axillary draining lymph nodes from breast cancer patients. This CDR3 is built from 16 residues. CDR1 and CDR2 (germline): SGHTA, FQGTGA. The genes are TRBV7-3 and TRBJ2-7; weak D call: TRBD1 (8 bases). Material: axillary lymph node tissue. The sequence was obtained from a female donor with breast cancer. Some clones in this sample may be carry-over from other donors' samples. The CDR3 bases are TGTGCCGGCAGCCCCGAACAGGGGGGGAGCTCCTACGAGCAGTACTTC. This encodes CAGSPEQGGSSYEQYF.